This is a list of T cell receptor beta chains from one sample in a study of blood T cell repertoires in COVID-19. This table comes from immunoSEQ multiplex PCR, and its TCRdb copy is limited to in-frame clones, with some not included. The table records hundreds of thousands of clones, about nine tenths of them present only once. Material: peripheral blood. These receptors all stem from a man between 60 and 70 years old who had recovered from COVID-19. Both conserved end residues are part of each CDR3. The D gene is left open where the match is weak. Size is stated for part of the rows, as once, few or many counts, or as a class when the clone is expanded.

TRBV7-2	-	-	TRBJ2-3	CASSFLGLRGTDTQYF	TGTGCCAGCAGCTTCCTTGGTCTCCGGGGCACAGATACGCAGTATTTT
TRBV6-5	-	-	TRBJ2-7	CASRRRTVDSYEQYF	TGTGCCAGTCGAAGACGGACAGTTGATTCCTACGAGCAGTACTTC
TRBV10-2	-	few	TRBJ1-1	CASRDRIDTEAFF	TGCGCCAGCAGAGACAGGATTGACACTGAAGCTTTCTTT
TRBV5-6	-	-	TRBJ1-5	CASSLTTDSYSNQPQHF	TGTGCCAGCAGCTTGACCACGGACAGCTATAGCAATCAGCCCCAGCATTTT
TRBV29-1	TRBD2	-	TRBJ2-5	CSVETSGHQETQYF	TGCAGCGTTGAAACTAGCGGCCACCAAGAGACCCAGTACTTC
TRBV28	TRBD1	-	TRBJ1-4	CASSPVKGTGEEKLFF	TGTGCCAGCAGTCCTGTAAAGGGGACAGGGGAGGAAAAACTGTTTTTT
TRBV6-6	TRBD1	once	TRBJ2-7	CASSRTGEEQYF	TGTGCCAGCAGTCGGACAGGGGAAGAGCAGTACTTC
TRBV7-6	-	-	TRBJ1-5	CASSLGGRDQPQHF	TGTGCCAGCAGCTTAGGAGGGAGGGATCAGCCCCAGCATTTT
TRBV24-1	-	once	TRBJ2-7	CATSGSRPREQYF	TGTGCCACCAGCGGTAGCCGACCGAGGGAGCAGTACTTC
TRBV20-1	TRBD1	few	TRBJ2-7	CSASAQGKQYF	TGCAGTGCTAGTGCACAGGGGAAGCAGTACTTC
TRBV19	TRBD2	once	TRBJ2-7	CASSHPGLASYEQYF	TGTGCCAGTAGCCATCCTGGACTAGCCTCCTACGAGCAGTACTTC
TRBV5-5	-	-	TRBJ1-5	CASSREVGGSNQPQHF	TGTGCCAGCAGCCGGGAGGTGGGAGGTAGCAATCAGCCCCAGCATTTT
TRBV7-2	-	-	TRBJ2-1	CASSFTTNGNEQFF	TGTGCCAGCAGCTTTACCACTAACGGGAATGAGCAGTTCTTC
TRBV5-1	TRBD1	-	TRBJ1-3	CASRIQGSGNTIYF	TGCGCCAGCAGGATACAGGGGTCTGGAAACACCATATATTTT
TRBV19	TRBD1	few	TRBJ1-6	CASKNRGDNSPLHF	TGTGCCAGCAAAAACAGGGGCGATAATTCACCCCTCCACTTT
TRBV7-3	-	-	TRBJ2-7	CASSQGAGEQYF	TGTGCCAGCAGCCAAGGGGCGGGGGAGCAGTACTTC
TRBV3-1/TRBV3-2	-	-	TRBJ2-1	CASSPLGGVGDEQFF	TGTGCCAGCAGCCCATTGGGGGGAGTGGGGGATGAGCAGTTCTTC
TRBV29-1	-	-	TRBJ1-1	CSVLAGVAFF	TGCAGCGTACTGGCGGGGGTAGCTTTCTTT
TRBV9	-	-	TRBJ2-1	CASSAEGTSKAAFF	TGTGCCAGCAGCGCCGAGGGAACGTCAAAGGCCGCGTTCTTC
TRBV7-9	-	-	TRBJ1-1	CASSPSHLNMNTEAFF	TGTGCCAGCAGCCCATCACACCTTAACATGAACACTGAAGCTTTCTTT
TRBV2	TRBD1	-	TRBJ1-1	CATAPPDRAYTEAFF	TGTGCCACCGCACCTCCAGACAGGGCTTACACTGAAGCTTTCTTT
TRBV29-1	TRBD1	-	TRBJ2-1	CSAYRDRDNEQFF	TGCAGCGCTTACCGGGACAGGGACAATGAGCAGTTCTTC
TRBV5-5	TRBD1	-	TRBJ2-7	CASSPPQGAYEQYF	TGTGCCAGCAGCCCACCACAGGGGGCCTACGAGCAGTACTTC
TRBV6-6	-	-	TRBJ1-5	CASRSLAGAQPQHF	TGTGCCAGCCGTTCTTTGGCGGGGGCCCAGCCCCAGCATTTT
TRBV21-1	-	-	TRBJ2-1	CASSLGLAGGYNEQFF	TGTGCCAGCAGCCTTGGACTAGCGGGGGGCTACAATGAGCAGTTCTTC
TRBV27	TRBD1	-	TRBJ1-1	CASSPRDRGMNTEAFF	TGTGCCAGCAGTCCCCGGGACAGGGGGATGAACACTGAAGCTTTCTTT
TRBV7-9	TRBD1	-	TRBJ2-4	CASSLAGRQGLKNIQYF	TGTGCCAGCAGCTTAGCAGGGAGACAGGGGTTGAAAAACATTCAGTACTTC
TRBV6-5	-	-	TRBJ2-2	CASSYSGGRTGELFF	TGTGCCAGCAGTTATTCGGGGGGCCGGACCGGGGAGCTGTTTTTT
TRBV27	-	-	TRBJ1-1	CASSFGTFRFGGTGTEAFF	TGTGCCAGCAGTTTTGGCACCTTTAGGTTTGGGGGGACCGGCACTGAAGCTTTCTTT
TRBV9	-	-	TRBJ2-1	CASSVGSSGYLPHNEQFF	TGTGCCAGCAGCGTAGGTAGTAGCGGTTACCTTCCCCACAATGAGCAGTTCTTC
TRBV6-2/TRBV6-3	-	-	TRBJ2-7	CASSGGARGYEQYF	TGTGCCAGCAGTGGGGGGGCCCGAGGGTACGAGCAGTACTTC
TRBV18	TRBD2	-	TRBJ2-7	CASSKGLADYEQYF	TGTGCCAGCTCGAAGGGACTAGCGGACTACGAGCAGTACTTC
TRBV7-7	TRBD2	-	TRBJ2-5	CASSSWTSGQETQYF	TGTGCCAGCAGCTCCTGGACTAGCGGGCAAGAGACCCAGTACTTC
TRBV4-1	TRBD2	-	TRBJ2-3	CASSHGPAGGPTSTDTQYF	TGCGCCAGCAGCCATGGCCCAGCGGGGGGGCCGACTAGCACAGATACGCAGTATTTT
TRBV6-5	TRBD1	-	TRBJ2-4	CASSSGQLIGQYF	TGTGCCAGCAGTTCGGGACAGCTTATAGGCCAGTACTTC
TRBV28	-	-	TRBJ1-2	CASSLGGAYYGYTF	TGTGCCAGCAGTTTGGGGGGGGCTTACTATGGCTACACCTTC
TRBV28	-	-	TRBJ1-2	CASSLVGRGYTF	TGTGCCAGCAGTTTAGTCGGGAGGGGCTACACCTTC
TRBV30	-	-	TRBJ2-7	CAWSKENYLPLEQYF	TGTGCCTGGAGTAAAGAAAACTATCTACCCCTCGAGCAGTACTTC
TRBV19	TRBD2	-	TRBJ2-2	CASRGRGAGELFF	TGTGCCAGTAGGGGTCGGGGGGCCGGGGAGCTGTTTTTT
TRBV28	-	-	TRBJ2-7	CASSSENSYEQYF	TGTGCCAGCAGTTCCGAGAACTCCTACGAGCAGTACTTC
TRBV11-2	-	-	TRBJ2-7	CASSSGTLRRRAGNEQYF	TGTGCCAGCAGCTCGGGGACCCTCCGGCGGAGGGCCGGGAACGAGCAGTACTTC
TRBV7-2	TRBD1	-	TRBJ1-3	CASTPDRGGSGNTIYF	TGTGCCAGCACCCCGGACAGGGGCGGATCTGGAAACACCATATATTTT
TRBV27	TRBD2	few	TRBJ2-7	CASSSSGGPSYEQYF	TGTGCCAGCAGTTCTAGCGGGGGGCCCTCCTACGAGCAGTACTTC
TRBV19	TRBD2	-	TRBJ2-2	CASMGLENTGELFF	TGTGCCAGTATGGGACTAGAGAACACCGGGGAGCTGTTTTTT
TRBV18	TRBD1	few	TRBJ1-1	CASSPGTGGEAFF	TGTGCCAGCTCACCTGGGACAGGGGGGGAAGCTTTCTTT
TRBV19	-	-	TRBJ2-1	CASSIWKFSWAEEKQFF	TGTGCCAGTAGTATATGGAAATTCTCTTGGGCTGAAGAGAAGCAGTTCTTC
TRBV28	TRBD1	-	TRBJ2-7	CASSQRTGGSYEQYF	TGTGCCAGCAGTCAGCGGACAGGGGGCAGCTACGAGCAGTACTTC
TRBV12-5	-	-	TRBJ2-3	CASGSPVGRGITDTQYF	TGTGCTAGTGGTTCCCCCGTCGGCAGGGGAATCACAGATACGCAGTATTTT
TRBV9	-	-	TRBJ1-2	CASRKTGNYGYTF	TGTGCCAGCAGAAAAACAGGAAACTATGGCTACACCTTC
TRBV10-3	TRBD1	few	TRBJ2-7	CAISAGTGFTYEQYF	TGTGCCATCAGTGCGGGGACAGGGTTTACCTACGAGCAGTACTTC
TRBV15	TRBD1	once	TRBJ1-2	CATSRDAGTGARLYGYTF	TGTGCCACCAGCAGAGATGCGGGGACAGGGGCTCGATTGTATGGCTACACCTTC
TRBV28	-	-	TRBJ2-3	CASRWGGRRATDTQYF	TGTGCCAGCAGGTGGGGCGGGCGGAGGGCAACAGATACGCAGTATTTT
TRBV5-4	-	-	TRBJ2-5	CASSLGAGEPRGQETQYF	TGTGCCAGCAGCCTGGGGGCGGGGGAGCCCAGGGGTCAAGAGACCCAGTACTTC
TRBV5-4	-	-	TRBJ2-3	CASSPGTSTDTQYF	TGTGCCAGCAGCCCCGGGACTAGCACAGATACGCAGTATTTT
TRBV18	TRBD2	-	TRBJ2-1	CASSPFSGDLNEQFF	TGTGCCAGCTCACCTTTCAGCGGGGACCTCAATGAGCAGTTCTTC
TRBV18	-	-	TRBJ2-5	CASSQGQETQYF	TGTGCCAGCTCTCAGGGCCAAGAGACCCAGTACTTC
TRBV6-2/TRBV6-3	-	-	TRBJ2-7	CASSPDFRAQYF	TGTGCCAGCAGCCCGGACTTTCGCGCGCAGTACTTC